This T cell receptor beta chain was sequenced for a study of T cells in Graves' hyperthyroidism and ophthalmopathy. This clonotype was observed many times. In germline, CDR1 is MGHRA, CDR2 YSYEKL. V lost 2 bases and J lost 1, with 9 bases in between. CDR3 size: 14 residues. Diagnosing involved the use of clinical symptoms, serum thyroxine and TRAb, thyroid ultrasound and orbital computed tomography. The CDR3 regions of TCR beta were amplified from RNA transcripts. HTBI primers drove first-round RT-PCR of the TCR CDR3. TCRdb reanalysed the multiplex PCR reads using MiXCR and keeps one entry per CDR3 protein. This table holds some 490,000 distinct CDR3 sequences, about 20% found once.

V and J are TRBV4-1 and TRBJ2-7; possibly TRBD2 for D (5 bases). Sequenced input: blood. The source of this sequence is a woman aged 70 to 79 with Graves' ophthalmopathy. CDR3 DNA: TGCGCCAGCAGCCAAAGGACGGGATCCTACGAGCAGTACTTC. Translated, it gives CASSQRTGSYEQYF.